This TCR beta chain was recovered during a study of blood T cell repertoires in COVID-19. The method was immunoSEQ multiplex PCR; TCRdb's version includes in-frame clones alone and lacks a portion of them. This sample has about 220,000 clones, with 80% found just once. This CDR3 has 13 amino acids. The junction had 5 bases not matched to a gene; V was cut back by 5 bases and J by 9 bases. Germline loops: CDR1 SGHTA, CDR2 FQGTGA. The chain uses TRBV7-3 and TRBJ2-4; 9 bases fit TRBD1. The TCR was taken from a human donor in a cohort sampled during active COVID-19. Sequenced: peripheral blood. The CDR3 nucleotides read TGTGCCAGCAGCCCGGGACAGGGAACCATTCAGTACTTC. Encoded protein: CASSPGQGTIQYF.